This entry is about one T cell receptor beta chain. Its specificity is unknown. The sample comes from a study of CXCR3-negative and CXCR3-positive naive CD8 T cells. The study, taken as a whole, reports: Memory CD8+ T cell repertoires were far less diverse than both naive subsets.

With UMI labels, 5' RACE was used to prepare the TRB cDNA libraries. No DNA is given; TCRdb re-called the 5' RACE reads and lists each CDR3 protein once. This table holds over 8,000 distinct CDR3 sequences. CDR1 and CDR2 from the germline V gene are SGHTA and FQGNSA. CDR3 length: 15 residues. At 300,000 cells each, triplicate sorts were carried out for each CD8+ T cell subset. The V call is TRBV7-2, the J call TRBJ2-1. Sequenced input: naive CXCR3- CD8+ T cells from blood. This sample's subset: CD45RO-CCR7+CD27+CD95- naive CD8+ T cells lacking CXCR3 (TNR3-). The receptor was isolated from a human donor in good health. Some clones in this sample may be carry-over from other donors' samples. This CDR3 is CASSLDANGVDEQFF.